This entry lists 27 T cell receptor beta chains sequenced from one sample in a study of vaccination and CD4 T cells after COVID-19. Cultured CD4+ T cell DNA underwent sequencing with the Oncomine TCR Beta short-read assay. TCRdb re-called the PCR reads through MiXCR, storing one row per CDR3 protein. The table has about 23,000 distinct CDR3 sequences, 58% seen once. Their target antigens are unknown. Sample treatment: 10-day PBMC culture with coronavirus spike peptide pools or control peptides (ViraFEST assay). Material for sequencing was CD4+ T cells from blood, cultured in vitro. The source is a human donor who had recovered from COVID-19.

The chain links TRBV5-1 to TRBJ2-1; D call uncertain. The CDR3 covers 13 residues. The germline V and J ends were trimmed by 3 bases and 7 bases, with 11 bases remaining between them. In germline, CDR1 is SGHRS, CDR2 YFSETQ. The CDR3 coding sequence is TGCGCCAGCAGCTCTCCGACTCGAAATGAGCAGTTCTTC. Its translation: CASSSPTRNEQFF.

The sample holds a few counts of this clonotype. The CDR3 is CASSRTYSPLHF. The CDR3 coding sequence is TGTGCCAGCAGCCGGACTTATTCACCCCTCCACTTT. V and J are TRBV14 and TRBJ1-6; D remains unclear. Trimming shortened V by 4 bases and J by 8 bases, and 6 bases separated the two germline ends. This CDR3 is 12 amino acids long. The germline V gene has CDR1 SGHDN and CDR2 FVKESK.

V usage is TRBV7-9 and J usage is TRBJ1-2; D is unclear. The V gene's germline CDR1 is SEHNR and CDR2 FQNEAQ (reference sequence). The length of the CDR3 is 12 residues. V dropped 2 bases and J dropped 3 bases, with 4 bases sitting between them. CDR3 residues: CASSLQDYGYTF. The CDR3 DNA reads TGTGCCAGCAGCTTACAAGACTATGGCTACACCTTC.

This clonotype was counted only a few times. The chain employs TRBV15 and TRBJ2-1; D remains unclear. CDR3 size: 11 residues. With 4 bases removed from V and 5 bases from J, the gap between germline ends came to 3 bases. The V gene's germline CDR1 is LNHNV and CDR2 YYDKDF (reference sequence). CDR3 sequence reads: CATSKNNEQFF. CDR3 in DNA: TGTGCCACCAGCAAAAACAATGAGCAGTTCTTC.

This sequence joins TRBV20-1 and TRBJ1-2; perhaps TRBD1 as D (5 bases). Trimming stripped 6 bases from V and 3 bases from J, with 11 bases between. Germline CDR1 DFQATT, CDR2 SNEGSKA (reference sequence). The CDR3 has 12 residues. The DNA of the CDR3 is TGCAGTGCGGCAGGGTCCGACTATGGCTACACCTTC. This codes for CSAAGSDYGYTF.

The J gene is TRBJ2-5, the V gene TRBV11-2, with 12 bases aligning to TRBD2. Germline CDR1 is SGHAT and CDR2 is FQNNGV. V shed 2 bases, J shed 4 bases, and the junction held 8 bases outside the gene matches. The CDR3 extends over 17 amino acids. CDR3 in amino acids: CASSLRLAGGATETQYF. The CDR3, as DNA: TGTGCCAGCAGCTTAAGGCTAGCGGGGGGGGCGACAGAGACCCAGTACTTC.

The CDR3 loop reads CASSLYVAEGDTQYF. The DNA for the CDR3 is TGTGCCAGCAGCTTATACGTGGCGGAAGGAGATACGCAGTATTTT. The chain carries TRBV11-3 and TRBJ2-3; no definite D call. V lost 2 bases and J lost 5, with 14 bases in between. In germline, CDR1 is SGHNT, CDR2 YENEEA. This CDR3 is 15 amino acids long.

The V gene is TRBV6-1, the J gene TRBJ2-1; the match to TRBD2 covers 8 bases. After removal of 2 bases from V and 8 bases from J, the junction contained 8 bases not matched to a gene. CDR1 and CDR2 from the germline V gene are MNHNS and SASEGT. CDR3 length: 15 amino acids. In nucleotides, the CDR3 is TGTGCCAGCAGTGAACTAACGGGACTAGTCTATGAGCAGTTCTTC. This encodes CASSELTGLVYEQFF.

J is TRBJ1-1 and V is TRBV6-2 or TRBV6-3; unclear D gene. The CDR3 covers 13 residues. V was shortened by 7 bases and J by 4 bases, with 13 bases between the two germline ends. CDR1 and CDR2 (germline): MNHEY, SVGEGT. The CDR3 DNA sequence: TGTGCCAGCACTGATTGGGTACCCACTGAAGCTTTCTTT. Its translation: CASTDWVPTEAFF.

The chain carries TRBV15 and TRBJ2-1, with D tentatively TRBD1 (5 bases). V was clipped by 0 bases and J by 0 bases, with 18 bases between them. The germline V gene encodes CDR1 LNHNV and CDR2 YYDKDF (reference sequence). The length of the CDR3 is 19 residues. The CDR3 reads CATSRDRGRVGSSYNEQFF. The CDR3 DNA reads as TGTGCCACCAGCAGAGATAGGGGTAGAGTGGGCAGCTCCTACAATGAGCAGTTCTTC. Looking up the rest from reference TRBV15 and TRBJ2-1 gives the full variable domain: DAMVIQNPRYQVTQFGKPVTLSCSQTLNHNVMYWYQQKSSQAPKLLFHYYDKDFNNEADTPDNFQSRRPNTSFCFLDIRSPGLGDTAMYLCATSRDRGRVGSSYNEQFFGPGTRLTVL.

A few counts support this clonotype. In nucleotides, the CDR3 is TGTGCCAGCAGCTTCTTCGGGGGTGAGGGAGATACGCAGTATTTT. It encodes CASSFFGGEGDTQYF. The chain combines TRBV7-2 with TRBJ2-3; a possible D gene is TRBD2 (6 bases). The CDR3 covers 15 residues. The V end was cut by 3 bases, the J end by 5 bases, with 15 bases between. Germline V lookup: CDR1 SGHTA, CDR2 FQGNSA.

V usage is TRBV19 and J usage is TRBJ2-7; 11 bases are shared with TRBD1. The CDR3 is 18 residues long. Germline CDR1 LNHDA, CDR2 SQIVND (reference sequence). Losses at the gene ends were 5 bases for V and 2 bases for J; bases not matched to a gene: 14. CDR3 sequence reads: CASSPRYTGTGGTYEQYF. In DNA, the CDR3 is TGTGCCAGTAGTCCAAGATACACCGGGACAGGGGGTACCTACGAGCAGTACTTC.

This clonotype was picked up a small number of times. The chain recombines TRBV6-2 or TRBV6-3 with TRBJ1-1; TRBD1 is a possible D gene (5 bases). CDR1 and CDR2 from the germline V gene are MNHEY and SVGEGT. V lost 4 bases and J lost 0, with 18 bases in between. The CDR3 consists of 17 residues. The CDR3: CASSSNSGWGLNTEAFF. CDR3 nucleotides: TGTGCCAGCAGTTCCAACTCGGGGTGGGGCTTGAACACTGAAGCTTTCTTT.

The V gene is TRBV5-4, the J gene TRBJ1-2; 9 bases fit TRBD1. CDR3 length: 14 amino acids. J gave up 7 bases and V 4 bases, and 8 bases lay outside the gene matches. Germline V gene sequence: CDR1 SGHNT, CDR2 YYREEE (reference sequence). The CDR3 DNA sequence: TGTGCCAGCAGCCTCCGGGACAGGGTGGGTGGCTACACCTTC. Translated, it gives CASSLRDRVGGYTF.

This clonotype was detected only a few times. The chain uses TRBV11-2 and TRBJ1-2; no clear D gene. Trimming pared 5 bases from V and 8 bases from J, leaving 12 bases between. CDR1 is SGHAT, CDR2 FQNNGV, per germline. The CDR3 runs to 12 residues. CDR3: CASSATGRGYTF. The CDR3 nucleotides are TGTGCCAGCAGCGCCACGGGCAGAGGCTACACCTTC.

This clonotype appeared a few times. This chain joins TRBV11-3 and TRBJ2-3, with 10 bases matching TRBD2. V lost 4 bases and J lost 3; bases outside the gene matches: 7. This CDR3 comprises 16 residues. In germline, CDR1 is SGHNT, CDR2 YENEEA. The CDR3 region is CASSYRTSGGTDTQYF. CDR3 nucleotides: TGTGCCAGCAGCTATCGGACTAGCGGCGGTACAGATACGCAGTATTTT. The full variable domain, rest sourced from reference TRBV11-3 and TRBJ2-3, is EAGVVQSPRYKIIEKKQPVAFWCNPISGHNTLYWYLQNLGQGPELLIRYENEEAVDDSQLPKDRFSAERLKGVDSTLKIQPAELGDSAVYLCASSYRTSGGTDTQYFGPGTRLTVL.

The chain has TRBV11-3 and TRBJ1-1, with D hard to call. The CDR3 spans 14 residues. CDR1 and CDR2 (germline): SGHNT, YENEEA. V was cut by 1 base and J by 1 base, with 7 bases left in between. CDR3 region: CASSLVPENTEAFF. CDR3 DNA: TGTGCCAGCAGCTTAGTACCCGAGAACACTGAAGCTTTCTTT.

The chain uses TRBV7-2 and TRBJ1-1; TRBD1 agrees at 8 bases. The CDR3 runs to 13 residues. From germline, CDR1 is SGHTA and CDR2 FQGNSA. The V and J ends lost 2 bases and 10 bases, in that order; junction bases with no gene match: 6. CDR3 residues: CASSLIQGAVAFF. In DNA, the CDR3 is TGTGCCAGCAGCTTAATCCAGGGGGCCGTAGCTTTCTTT.

The chain carries TRBV12-3 or TRBV12-4 and TRBJ1-1, with 7 bases lining up with TRBD1. The CDR3 runs 15 residues. The trim removed 5 bases at V and 1 base at J, leaving 7 bases unmatched. CDR3 sequence reads: CASSPSGQRNTEAFF. DNA of the CDR3: TGTGCCAGCAGTCCATCGGGACAGCGGAACACTGAAGCTTTCTTT.

The table lists this clonotype with a few counts. The V call is TRBV20-1, the J call TRBJ1-4; D is unclear. The CDR3 covers 13 residues. The ends were cut back, 6 bases at V and 7 bases at J, with 15 bases in the middle. From germline, CDR1 is DFQATT and CDR2 SNEGSKA (reference sequence). The CDR3: CSAVLPLGEKLFF. The CDR3, as DNA: TGCAGTGCCGTCCTGCCCTTGGGTGAAAAACTGTTTTTT.

The chain combines TRBV20-1 with TRBJ2-5, with 8 bases identical to TRBD1. Germline CDR1 is DFQATT and CDR2 is SNEGSKA (reference sequence). CDR3 length: 15 amino acids. Losses at the gene ends were 3 bases for V and 5 bases for J; bases not matched to a gene: 11. This chain's CDR3 is CSASRGQGLSETQYF. CDR3 in DNA: TGCAGTGCTAGTCGAGGACAGGGCCTTTCGGAGACCCAGTACTTC.

The chain joins TRBV30 to TRBJ2-6, with 8 bases that match TRBD1. Germline trimming cut 3 bases from V and 2 bases from J; bases unmatched to any gene: 6. The CDR3 has 16 residues. In germline, CDR1 is GTSNPN, CDR2 SVGIG (reference sequence). CDR3 protein: CAWSRGRGPGANVLTF. DNA of the CDR3: TGTGCCTGGAGCCGGGGCAGGGGGCCTGGGGCCAACGTCCTGACTTTC.

This clonotype appeared once. The chain uses TRBV7-9 and TRBJ2-5; no clear D. The CDR3 extends over 14 amino acids. Per the germline V gene, CDR1 is SEHNR and CDR2 is FQNEAQ (reference sequence). Trimming took off 1 base at V and 0 bases at J, with 6 bases between the two ends. CDR3 DNA sequence: TGTGCCAGCAGCTTAGTGGGCTACCAAGAGACCCAGTACTTC. This codes for CASSLVGYQETQYF.

The chain couples TRBV6-1 to TRBJ1-2; the D gene is possibly TRBD1 (5 bases). The CDR3 sequence is 17 residues long. In germline, CDR1 is MNHNS, CDR2 SASEGT. V was shortened by 6 bases and J by 4 bases, with 24 bases between the two germline ends. Here the CDR3 reads CASSRPPQKVGGYGYTF. The CDR3 DNA is TGTGCCAGCAGCCGCCCCCCGCAAAAGGTCGGGGGCTATGGCTACACCTTC.

J is TRBJ1-5 and V is TRBV5-1; 9 bases map to TRBD1. Trimming removed 4 bases from V and 5 bases from J; junction bases left unmatched: 7. This CDR3 is 15 amino acids long. Germline CDR1 SGHRS, CDR2 YFSETQ. CDR3 region: CASSLGTGFYQPQHF. DNA for the CDR3: TGCGCCAGCAGCCTGGGGACAGGGTTTTATCAGCCCCAGCATTTT.

V gene TRBV6-2 or TRBV6-3 combines with J gene TRBJ1-2; a possible D gene is TRBD1 (5 bases). This CDR3 is built from 13 residues. V was clipped by 6 bases and J by 8 bases, with 16 bases between them. Per the germline V gene, CDR1 is MNHEY and CDR2 is SVGEGT. CDR3 nucleotide sequence: TGTGCCAGCAGCGAGGGACCCACTTGGGGCTACACCTTC. Protein sequence: CASSEGPTWGYTF.

CDR3 loop: CASSLQINYGYTF. In DNA form, the CDR3 reads TGTGCCAGCAGTTTACAGATAAACTATGGCTACACCTTC. The chain combines TRBV12-3 or TRBV12-4 with TRBJ1-2; D is ambiguous. The CDR3 covers 13 residues. Trimming left V 2 bases short and J 2 bases short, with 6 bases between.